The 13 T cell receptor beta chains below come from one sample, sequenced in a study of blood T cell repertoires in COVID-19. The table came from immunoSEQ multiplex PCR; TCRdb's copy has only in-frame clones and leaves some out. The sample records about 62,000 clones, 80% to 90% being singletons. The material sequenced was peripheral blood. The origin of the receptors is a woman of 80 years or more with acute or convalescent COVID-19.

The chain joins TRBV30 to TRBJ2-1, with TRBD2 matching over 7 bases. Germline trimming cut 8 bases from V and 0 bases from J; bases unmatched to any gene: 7. CDR3 length: 14 amino acids. Germline loops: CDR1 GTSNPN, CDR2 SVGIG (reference sequence). As DNA, the CDR3 is TGTGCCGGCGACTGGACTAGCTCCTACAATGAGCAGTTCTTC. Translation: CAGDWTSSYNEQFF.

This rearrangement joins TRBV20-1 to TRBJ1-5; D not certain. V gave up 6 bases and J gave up 6 bases, with 9 bases separating them. CDR1 is DFQATT and CDR2 is SNEGSKA in the germline V gene (reference sequence). This CDR3 has 11 residues. CDR3 in amino acids: CSAGRGQPQHF. The DNA of the CDR3 is TGCAGTGCCGGGCGGGGTCAGCCCCAGCATTTT.

DNA for the CDR3: TGCGCCAGCAGCCCTGGGGACAGGGGGCTTTACGAGCAGTACTTC. Residues: CASSPGDRGLYEQYF. The J gene is TRBJ2-7, the V gene TRBV4-1, with TRBD1 matching over 12 bases. After removal of 4 bases from V and 4 bases from J, the junction contained 5 bases not matched to a gene. Germline CDR1 reads MGHRA; CDR2 reads YSYEKL. This CDR3 region has 15 residues.

The chain combines TRBV7-9 with TRBJ2-3; perhaps TRBD1 as D (5 bases). Germline CDR1 reads SEHNR; CDR2 reads FQNEAQ (reference sequence). This CDR3 is built from 13 residues. With 6 bases removed from V and 4 bases from J, the gap between germline ends came to 11 bases. In DNA form, the CDR3 reads TGTGCCAGCAGTTGGACAAATCCAGATACGCAGTATTTT. Translating gives CASSWTNPDTQYF. The full variable domain, rest sourced from reference TRBV7-9 and TRBJ2-3, is DTGVSQNPRHKITKRGQNVTFRCDPISEHNRLYWYRQTLGQGPEFLTYFQNEAQLEKSRLLSDRFSAERPKGSFSTLEIQRTEQGDSAMYLCASSWTNPDTQYFGPGTRLTVL.

This sequence joins TRBV18 and TRBJ1-1; TRBD1 might be the D (6 bases). Germline V gene lookup returns CDR1 KGHSH and CDR2 LQKENI. The CDR3 has 14 amino acids. The germline V and J ends were trimmed by 3 bases and 5 bases, with 13 bases remaining between them. For the CDR3, the DNA is TGTGCCAGCTCACCTGAGGGGGAAATAACTGAAGCTTTCTTT. Residues: CASSPEGEITEAFF.

This chain links TRBV7-9 with TRBJ1-1; the match to TRBD1 covers 10 bases. V was clipped by 3 bases and J by 4 bases; unmatched bases: 8. The CDR3 is 16 residues long. CDR1 is SEHNR, CDR2 FQNEAQ, per germline (reference sequence). The CDR3 loop reads CASSFSGGQGFTEAFF. For the CDR3, the DNA is TGTGCCAGCAGCTTTAGTGGGGGACAGGGGTTCACTGAAGCTTTCTTT.

The chain couples TRBV27 to TRBJ1-2, with 9 bases matching TRBD1. Unmatched junction bases numbered 6, after V lost 2 bases and J lost 2 bases. Germline lookup yields CDR1 MNHEY and CDR2 SMNVEV (reference sequence). The CDR3 contains 16 residues. The DNA of the CDR3 is TGTGCCAGCAGTTTAACCGCCGGGACAGGGAACTATGGCTACACCTTC. Its protein is CASSLTAGTGNYGYTF.

The rearrangement joins TRBV18 to TRBJ1-3; TRBD1 agrees at 7 bases. Germline CDR1 reads KGHSH; CDR2 reads LQKENI. This CDR3 contains 14 residues. V lost 5 bases to trimming and J lost 4 bases; unmatched junction nucleotides: 5. The CDR3 protein is CASSGGQQGNTIYF. The CDR3 DNA sequence: TGTGCCAGCTCAGGGGGACAGCAAGGAAACACCATATATTTT. Supplemented by reference TRBV18 and TRBJ1-3, the full variable domain reads NAGVMQNPRHLVRRRGQEARLRCSPMKGHSHVYWYRQLPEEGLKFMVYLQKENIIDESGMPKERFSAEFPKEGPSILRIQQVVRGDSAAYFCASSGGQQGNTIYFGEGSWLTVV.

This clone showed up just once. The chain has TRBV5-6 and TRBJ2-5; D is perhaps TRBD1 (7 bases). The CDR3 has 15 amino acids. Germline V gene data show CDR1 as SGHDT and CDR2 as YYEEEE. Trimming left V 5 bases short and J 1 base short, with 15 bases between. CDR3 loop: CASRSGGLGQETQYF. CDR3 in DNA: TGTGCCAGCAGATCAGGGGGGCTAGGCCAAGAGACCCAGTACTTC.

V usage is TRBV7-3 and J usage is TRBJ2-2; perhaps TRBD2 as D (5 bases). Between the trimmed V and J ends, which lost 3 bases and 0 bases, there was a span of 14 bases. The CDR3 is 17 amino acids. Germline V gives CDR1 SGHTA, CDR2 FQGTGA. CDR3 nucleotides: TGTGCCAGCAGCTTCGTCGGGCTAGCCCCGAACACCGGGGAGCTGTTTTTT. Translating it yields CASSFVGLAPNTGELFF.

The rearrangement uses TRBV6-5 and TRBJ2-6, with D uncertain. The CDR3 spans 13 residues. The germline CDR1 and CDR2 sequences are MNHEY and SVGAGI. Trimming cost V 8 bases and J 3 bases, with 8 bases left between them. Here the CDR3 DNA reads TGTGCCAGCTTCAACGGTGGGGCCAACGTCCTGACTTTC. Its protein product is CASFNGGANVLTF.

The V call is TRBV5-1, the J call TRBJ2-7; D possibly corresponds to TRBD2 (6 bases). Germline V gives CDR1 SGHRS, CDR2 YFSETQ. Trimming pared 5 bases from V and 10 bases from J, leaving 16 bases between. CDR3 length equals 12 residues. The CDR3 protein is CASRGDGEVQYF. The CDR3 DNA reads TGCGCCAGCAGAGGAGACGGGGAGGTACAGTACTTC.

This clone has more than one count but fewer than ten. The gene calls are TRBV18 and TRBJ2-5; 8 bases line up with TRBD2. This CDR3 is 17 amino acids long. The germline CDR1 and CDR2 sequences are KGHSH and LQKENI. V gave up 4 bases and J gave up 1 base; unmatched junction bases: 11. The CDR3 is CASSRSVLAGTQETQYF. The CDR3 region has the DNA TGTGCCAGCTCACGAAGCGTTTTAGCGGGGACCCAAGAGACCCAGTACTTC.